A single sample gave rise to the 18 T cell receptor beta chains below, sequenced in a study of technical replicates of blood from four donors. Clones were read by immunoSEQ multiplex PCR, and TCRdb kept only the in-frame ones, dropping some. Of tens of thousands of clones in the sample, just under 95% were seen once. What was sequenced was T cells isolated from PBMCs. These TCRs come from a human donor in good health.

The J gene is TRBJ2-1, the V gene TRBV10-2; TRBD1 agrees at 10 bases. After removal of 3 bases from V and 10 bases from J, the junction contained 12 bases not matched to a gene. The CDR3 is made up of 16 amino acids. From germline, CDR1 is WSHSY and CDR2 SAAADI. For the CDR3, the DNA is TGCGCCAGCAGTGACCCCGGGACAGGGGTATCATTCGAGCAGTTCTTC. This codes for CASSDPGTGVSFEQFF.

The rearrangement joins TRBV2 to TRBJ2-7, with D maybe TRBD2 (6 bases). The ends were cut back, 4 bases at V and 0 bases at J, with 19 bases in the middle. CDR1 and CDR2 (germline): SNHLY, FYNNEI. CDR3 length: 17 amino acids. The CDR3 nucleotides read TGTGCCAGCAGTGCTTGGGGGGTCGGGGCGCCCTCCTACGAGCAGTACTTC. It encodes CASSAWGVGAPSYEQYF.

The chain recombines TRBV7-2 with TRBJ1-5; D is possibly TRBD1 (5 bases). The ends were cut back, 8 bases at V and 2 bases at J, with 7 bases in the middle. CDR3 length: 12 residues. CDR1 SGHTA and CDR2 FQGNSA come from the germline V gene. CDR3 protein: CASQGGNQPQHF. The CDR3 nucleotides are TGTGCCAGCCAGGGCGGCAATCAGCCCCAGCATTTT. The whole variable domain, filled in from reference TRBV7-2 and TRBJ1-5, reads GAGVSQSPSNKVTEKGKDVELRCDPISGHTALYWYRQSLGQGLEFLIYFQGNSAPDKSGLPSDRFSAERTGGSVSTLTIQRTQQEDSAVYLCASQGGNQPQHFGDGTRLSIL.

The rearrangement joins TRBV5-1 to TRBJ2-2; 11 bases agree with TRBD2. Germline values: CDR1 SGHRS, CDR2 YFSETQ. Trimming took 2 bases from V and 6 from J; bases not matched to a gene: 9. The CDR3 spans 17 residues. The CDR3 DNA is TGCGCCAGCAGCTTCCCTACTAGCGGGAGTCCTCCCGGGGAGCTGTTTTTT. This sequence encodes CASSFPTSGSPPGELFF.

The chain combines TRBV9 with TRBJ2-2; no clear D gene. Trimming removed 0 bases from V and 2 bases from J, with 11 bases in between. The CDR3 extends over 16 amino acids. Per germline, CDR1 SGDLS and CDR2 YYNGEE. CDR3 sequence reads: CASSVEVPGNTGELFF. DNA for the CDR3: TGTGCCAGCAGCGTAGAGGTTCCAGGAAACACCGGGGAGCTGTTTTTT.

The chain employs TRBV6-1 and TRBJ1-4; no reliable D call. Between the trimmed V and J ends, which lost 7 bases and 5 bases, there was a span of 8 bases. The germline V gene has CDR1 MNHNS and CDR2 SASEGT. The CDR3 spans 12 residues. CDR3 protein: CASMAGNEKLFF. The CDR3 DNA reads TGTGCCAGCATGGCCGGGAATGAAAAACTGTTTTTT.

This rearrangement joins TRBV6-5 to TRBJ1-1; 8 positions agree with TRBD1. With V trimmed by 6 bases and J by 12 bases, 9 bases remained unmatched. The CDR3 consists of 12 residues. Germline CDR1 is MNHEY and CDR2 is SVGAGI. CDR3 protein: CASRNGQGRTFF. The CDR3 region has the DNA TGTGCCAGCAGAAACGGACAGGGAAGGACTTTCTTT.

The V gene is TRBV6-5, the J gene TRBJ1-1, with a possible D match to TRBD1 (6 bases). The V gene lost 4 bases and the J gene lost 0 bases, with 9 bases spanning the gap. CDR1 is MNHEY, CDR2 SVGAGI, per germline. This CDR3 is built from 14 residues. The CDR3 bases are TGTGCCAGCAGTTGGACAGTCATGAACACTGAAGCTTTCTTT. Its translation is CASSWTVMNTEAFF.

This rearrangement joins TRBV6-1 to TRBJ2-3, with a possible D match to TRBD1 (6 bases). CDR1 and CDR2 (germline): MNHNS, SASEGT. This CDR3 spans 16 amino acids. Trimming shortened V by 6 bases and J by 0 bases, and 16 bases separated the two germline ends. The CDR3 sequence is CASSEPGQYSTDTQYF. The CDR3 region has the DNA TGTGCCAGCAGCGAACCAGGACAGTATAGCACAGATACGCAGTATTTT.

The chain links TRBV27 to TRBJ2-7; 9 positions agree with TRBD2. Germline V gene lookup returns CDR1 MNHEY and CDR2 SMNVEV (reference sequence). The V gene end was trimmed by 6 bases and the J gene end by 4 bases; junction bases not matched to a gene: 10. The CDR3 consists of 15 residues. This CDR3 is CASRNFRTSVYEQYF. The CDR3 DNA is TGTGCCAGCAGGAATTTTAGGACTAGCGTATACGAGCAGTACTTC.

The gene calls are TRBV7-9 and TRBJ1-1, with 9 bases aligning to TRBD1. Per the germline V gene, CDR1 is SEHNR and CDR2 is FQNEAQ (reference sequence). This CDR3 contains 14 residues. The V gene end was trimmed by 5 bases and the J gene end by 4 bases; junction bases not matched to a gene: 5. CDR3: CASSLGTGSTEAFF. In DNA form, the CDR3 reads TGTGCCAGCAGCCTCGGGACAGGGTCCACTGAAGCTTTCTTT.

CDR3 sequence: CASTWDTVSNQPQHF. As DNA, the CDR3 is TGTGCCAGCACCTGGGACACGGTAAGCAATCAGCCCCAGCATTTT. The chain combines TRBV2 with TRBJ1-5; possible D gene TRBD1, 6 bases. The V gene lost 7 bases and the J gene lost 1 base, with 14 bases spanning the gap. This CDR3 has 15 residues. CDR1 SNHLY and CDR2 FYNNEI come from the germline V gene.

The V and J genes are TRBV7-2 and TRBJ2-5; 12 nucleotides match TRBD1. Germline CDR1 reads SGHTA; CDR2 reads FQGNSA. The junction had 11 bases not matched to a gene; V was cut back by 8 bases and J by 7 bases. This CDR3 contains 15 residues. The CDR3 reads CASSTMGQGARTQYF. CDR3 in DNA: TGTGCCAGCTCGACCATGGGACAGGGGGCGCGGACCCAGTACTTC.

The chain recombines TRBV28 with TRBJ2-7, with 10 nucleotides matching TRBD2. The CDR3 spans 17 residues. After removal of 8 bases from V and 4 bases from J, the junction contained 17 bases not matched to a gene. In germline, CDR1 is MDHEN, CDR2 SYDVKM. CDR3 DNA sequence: TGTGCCAGCTACACCACCTCTAGCGGGAGTGTGGCGTACGAGCAGTACTTC. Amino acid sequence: CASYTTSSGSVAYEQYF.

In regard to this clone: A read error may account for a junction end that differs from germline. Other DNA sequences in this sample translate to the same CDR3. CDR3 nucleotide sequence: TGTGCCAGCAGCTTGGAACAGGGAAGCGGCACTGAGGCTTTCTTT. It yields the protein CASSLEQGSGTEAFF. V usage is TRBV5-6 and J usage is TRBJ1-1; perhaps TRBD1 as D (6 bases). Germline V gives CDR1 SGHDT, CDR2 YYEEEE. The CDR3 loop spans 15 amino acids.

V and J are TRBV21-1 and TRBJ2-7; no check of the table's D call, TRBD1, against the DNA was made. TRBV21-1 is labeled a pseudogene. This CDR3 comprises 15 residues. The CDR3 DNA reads TGTGCCAGCCACTTATGCAGGGTTTTGAAGTACGAGCAGTACTTC. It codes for CASHLCRVLKYEQYF.

DNA for the CDR3: TGTGCCACCAGCAGAGAGGGACAGGGTTTATACAATGAGCAGTTCTTC. This sequence encodes CATSREGQGLYNEQFF. The chain uses TRBV15 and TRBJ2-1; TRBD1 matches at 9 bases. Germline V gene sequence: CDR1 LNHNV, CDR2 YYDKDF (reference sequence). The CDR3 consists of 16 residues. The ends lost 0 bases at V and 4 bases at J; junction bases unmatched: 4.

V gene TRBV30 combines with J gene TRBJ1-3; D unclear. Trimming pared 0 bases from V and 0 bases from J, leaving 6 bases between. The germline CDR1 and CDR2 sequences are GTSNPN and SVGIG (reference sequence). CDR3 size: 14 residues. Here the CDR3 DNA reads TGTGCCTGGAGTGTTCGGGTCTCTGGAAACACCATATATTTT. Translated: CAWSVRVSGNTIYF.